This T cell receptor beta chain was captured by sequencing in a study of blood T cell repertoires in COVID-19. Looked up from germline, CDR1 is SNHLY and CDR2 is FYNNEI. This CDR3 region has 14 residues. V shed 8 bases and J 6 bases; nucleotides not matched to a gene: 8. The assay was immunoSEQ multiplex PCR, and TCRdb's table has in-frame clones only and misses some. The sample carries hundreds of thousands of clones, about 88% recorded once. Individuals drawn from around 25 US areas were about 18 to 90 years old. Clinical histories supplied by participants themselves formed the basis of cohort assignment.

The genes are TRBV2 and TRBJ1-5; 9 nucleotides match TRBD1. The sequence was collected from a woman younger than 45 who had recovered from COVID-19. The sequencing sample was made of PBMCs or T cells enriched from blood (not recorded which). The CDR3 sequence: CASRDRDYIQPQHF. The CDR3 nucleotides read TGTGCCAGCCGGGACAGGGATTATATTCAGCCCCAGCATTTT.